The 16 T cell receptor beta chains below come from one sample, sequenced in a study of CD8+CD57+ T cells in acquired aplastic anemia. CDR3 and TCR beta VDJ profiling relied on a genomic DNA template. TCRdb itself ran the reads through MiXCR, one entry per CDR3 protein. The sample lists about 200,000 distinct CDR3 sequences; under 55% were seen once. Patients selected for sequencing had displayed CD8+CD57+ cell expansion by flow cytometry. Sequencing input: sorted CD4+, CD8+, or CD8+CD57+ T cells (not recorded which) from PBMCs. The receptor set was obtained from a human donor with aplastic anemia.

The chain uses TRBV20-1 and TRBJ2-5; 9 bases align to TRBD2. The CDR3 spans 15 residues. The junction had 7 bases not matched to a gene; V was cut back by 1 base and J by 4 bases. Germline lookup yields CDR1 DFQATT and CDR2 SNEGSKA (reference sequence). CDR3 protein: CSARVALAGRETQYF. Here the CDR3 DNA reads TGCAGTGCTAGAGTTGCGCTAGCGGGGAGAGAGACCCAGTACTTC.

J is TRBJ2-5 and V is TRBV6-6; D is perhaps TRBD2 (6 bases). The CDR3 contains 14 residues. CDR1 is MNHNY, CDR2 SVGAGI, per germline (reference sequence). V lost 2 bases, J lost 4 bases, and 11 bases lay in between. CDR3 DNA sequence: TGTGCCAGCAGTTACGATAACGGGGGAGAGACCCAGTACTTC. It encodes CASSYDNGGETQYF.

The CDR3 loop reads CASSGQLAGHGYTF. CDR3 bases: TGTGCCAGCAGTGGACAGCTAGCAGGGCATGGCTACACCTTC. This chain links TRBV6-6 with TRBJ1-2; D might be TRBD1 (6 bases). V lost 5 bases to trimming and J lost 6 bases, with 16 bases between them. The length of the CDR3 is 14 residues. Per germline, CDR1 MNHNY and CDR2 SVGAGI (reference sequence).

This clonotype came up a few times. The genes are TRBV9 and TRBJ2-2, with a weak D call TRBD2 (6 bases). Germline V gene lookup returns CDR1 SGDLS and CDR2 YYNGEE. This CDR3 region has 15 residues. Trimming took 6 bases from V and 2 from J, leaving 14 bases between them. The CDR3 DNA reads as TGTGCCAGCACCGGTCGCGGGGCTAACACCGGGGAGCTGTTTTTT. Translating it yields CASTGRGANTGELFF.

CDR3: CASSQTPTKAGSTGELFF. The CDR3 coding sequence is TGTGCCAGCAGCCAAACCCCTACTAAGGCAGGGAGCACCGGGGAGCTGTTTTTT. This chain connects TRBV14 to TRBJ2-2; the D gene could be TRBD1 or TRBD2 (5 bases each). The CDR3 length is 18 residues. V lost 2 bases, J lost 4 bases, and 20 bases lay in between. Germline-derived CDR1 and CDR2 are SGHDN and FVKESK. The variable domain in full, with the rest retrieved from reference TRBV14 and TRBJ2-2, is EAGVTQFPSHSVIEKGQTVTLRCDPISGHDNLYWYRRVMGKEIKFLLHFVKESKQDESGMPNNRFLAERTGGTYSTLKVQPAELEDSGVYFCASSQTPTKAGSTGELFFGEGSRLTVL.

V and J are TRBV29-1 and TRBJ2-7; 10 positions match TRBD1. The V and J ends lost 7 bases and 6 bases, in that order; junction bases with no gene match: 6. Germline-derived CDR1 and CDR2 are SQVTM and ANQGSEA. The CDR3 covers 12 residues. The chain's CDR3 is CSAGQGLGEQYF. The DNA of the CDR3 is TGCAGCGCGGGACAGGGGTTAGGCGAGCAGTACTTC.

V is TRBV2 and J is TRBJ2-5; 10 nucleotides align to TRBD2. The germline V gene has CDR1 SNHLY and CDR2 FYNNEI. V lost 7 bases and J lost 9; bases outside the gene matches: 5. The CDR3 contains 12 residues. The CDR3 protein is CASTSGSYPQYF. In nucleotides, the CDR3 is TGTGCCAGCACTAGCGGGAGTTATCCCCAGTACTTC. The whole variable domain, filled in from reference TRBV2 and TRBJ2-5, reads EPEVTQTPSHQVTQMGQEVILRCVPISNHLYFYWYRQILGQKVEFLVSFYNNEISEKSEIFDDQFSVERPDGSNFTLKIRSTKLEDSAMYFCASTSGSYPQYFGPGTRLLVL.

The chain is built from TRBV7-3 and TRBJ1-3; D call uncertain. V gave up 4 bases and J gave up 2 bases, with 15 bases separating them. This CDR3 is 16 amino acids long. From germline, CDR1 is SGHTA and CDR2 FQGTGA. DNA for the CDR3: TGTGCCAGCAGCTCTTCTGGGCGTCAGACTGGAAACACCATATATTTT. It codes for CASSSSGRQTGNTIYF.

At least ten counts were recorded for this clonotype. V usage is TRBV7-6 and J usage is TRBJ2-7, with a tentative D call TRBD2 (7 bases). Trimming removed 5 bases from V and 1 base from J, with 21 bases in between. Looked up from germline, CDR1 is SGHVS and CDR2 is FNYEAQ. The CDR3 consists of 17 residues. This CDR3 is CASSATGRGAGSYEQYF. The CDR3 bases are TGTGCCAGCAGCGCGACCGGCCGGGGGGCTGGGTCCTACGAGCAGTACTTC.

The V and J genes are TRBV27 and TRBJ1-2; the D gene is possibly TRBD1 (6 bases). The germline V gene encodes CDR1 MNHEY and CDR2 SMNVEV (reference sequence). The CDR3 covers 14 residues. The V and J ends lost 4 bases and 3 bases respectively, with 12 bases between them. The CDR3 loop reads CASSSRDTDYGYTF. The CDR3 region has the DNA TGTGCCAGCAGTTCCCGGGACACCGACTATGGCTACACCTTC.

The chain carries TRBV18 and TRBJ2-3, with 7 positions matching TRBD2. Germline V gene lookup returns CDR1 KGHSH and CDR2 LQKENI. The CDR3 extends over 13 amino acids. The V gene end was trimmed by 3 bases and the J gene end by 6 bases; junction bases not matched to a gene: 3. The CDR3 DNA reads TGTGCCAGCTCACCTATACTAGCGGATACGCAGTATTTT. Its translation is CASSPILADTQYF.

The rearrangement joins TRBV2 to TRBJ1-2; D is unclear. The germline V gene has CDR1 SNHLY and CDR2 FYNNEI. The germline V and J ends were trimmed by 2 bases and 8 bases, with 12 bases remaining between them. CDR3 length: 13 residues. The CDR3 is CASSEQSGRGYTF. In DNA form, the CDR3 reads TGTGCCAGCAGTGAACAGTCCGGACGCGGCTACACCTTC.

Many counts were recorded for this clonotype. CDR3 protein: CASSQYQNNEQFF. In DNA form, the CDR3 reads TGTGCCAGCAGCCAATACCAGAACAATGAGCAGTTCTTC. This chain connects TRBV3-1 to TRBJ2-1; D is unresolved. The CDR3 consists of 13 residues. Trimming took off 2 bases at V and 5 bases at J, with 7 bases between the two ends. Germline values: CDR1 LGHDT, CDR2 YNNKEL (reference sequence).

CDR3 in DNA: TGTGCCAGCTCGGGGGGGGGGGAGACCCAGTACTTC. It codes for CASSGGGETQYF. The genes are TRBV10-3 and TRBJ2-5; TRBD2 agrees at 8 bases. Germline lookup yields CDR1 ENHRY and CDR2 SYGVKD. Trimming at V came to 10 bases and at J to 5 bases, leaving 6 bases not matched to a gene. The CDR3 extends over 12 amino acids.

The gene calls are TRBV20-1 and TRBJ2-1, with D possibly being TRBD1 or TRBD2 (5 bases each). V gave up 6 bases and J gave up 6 bases, with 15 bases separating them. The CDR3 is 13 amino acids. CDR1 is DFQATT, CDR2 SNEGSKA, per germline (reference sequence). CDR3 loop: CSAASGTANEQFF. For the CDR3, the DNA is TGCAGTGCGGCATCAGGGACCGCCAATGAGCAGTTCTTC.

This clonotype has at least ten counts. This chain's CDR3 is CASSLATGTDTQYF. DNA for the CDR3: TGCGCCAGCAGCTTGGCCACAGGCACAGATACGCAGTATTTT. The genes are TRBV5-1 and TRBJ2-3; unclear D gene. CDR3 length: 14 residues. Germline-derived CDR1 and CDR2 are SGHRS and YFSETQ. Trimming removed 0 bases from V and 1 base from J, with 6 bases in between.